The 5 T cell receptor beta chains below all came from one sample that was sequenced in a study of T cells in localized non-small cell lung cancer. Data came from immunoSEQ multiplex PCR; TCRdb stores just in-frame clones and leaves some out. Of about 39,000 clones in the sample, 75% to 85% were seen once. The sequences come from PBMCs, collected before any cancer treatment. Receptors originate from a woman aged 35-70 years with stage II squamous cell lung carcinoma.

This chain links TRBV11-2 with TRBJ2-2; 9 bases fit TRBD1. The CDR3 is 15 amino acids. J gave up 3 bases and V 5 bases, and 4 bases lay outside the gene matches. Germline CDR1 SGHAT, CDR2 FQNNGV. CDR3 bases: TGTGCCAGCAGCCCAGGACAGGGGTACACCGGGGAGCTGTTTTTT. Protein product: CASSPGQGYTGELFF.

The chain is built from TRBV6-6 and TRBJ2-2; D is possibly TRBD1 or TRBD2 (5 bases each). This CDR3 comprises 15 residues. Trimming left V 6 bases short and J 4 bases short, with 15 bases between. The V gene's germline CDR1 is MNHNY and CDR2 SVGAGI (reference sequence). CDR3 in DNA: TGTGCCAGCAGCCCCCTGGGGGTTAGCACCGGGGAGCTGTTTTTT. It codes for CASSPLGVSTGELFF.

V gene TRBV5-6 combines with J gene TRBJ2-5; D uncertain. CDR1 and CDR2 from the germline V gene are SGHDT and YYEEEE. V dropped 4 bases and J dropped 0 bases, with 7 bases sitting between them. This CDR3 has 13 amino acids. The DNA for the CDR3 is TGTGCCAGCAGCATGACCAACCAAGAGACCCAGTACTTC. Amino acids: CASSMTNQETQYF. Filled out from reference TRBV5-6 and TRBJ2-5, the complete variable domain reads DAGVTQSPTHLIKTRGQQVTLRCSPKSGHDTVSWYQQALGQGPQFIFQYYEEEERQRGNFPDRFSGHQFPNYSSELNVNALLLGDSALYLCASSMTNQETQYFGPGTRLLVL.

The chain carries TRBV7-2 and TRBJ2-5; tentative D call: TRBD1 (6 bases). The V end was cut by 5 bases, the J end by 4 bases, with 20 bases between. Germline assignment: CDR1 SGHTA and CDR2 FQGNSA. CDR3 length: 16 amino acids. The CDR3 here is CASSPGAVGDGETQYF. CDR3 in DNA: TGTGCCAGCAGCCCAGGGGCCGTTGGGGATGGAGAGACCCAGTACTTC.

This clone ranks as medium-sized. The CDR3 protein is CASSFSIGRSYNEQFF. CDR3 bases: TGTGCCAGCAGCTTTAGCATTGGGCGCTCCTACAATGAGCAGTTCTTC. This rearrangement joins TRBV7-8 to TRBJ2-1; D unresolved. Trimming shortened V by 3 bases and J by 0 bases, and 12 bases separated the two germline ends. The CDR3 has 16 residues. CDR1 and CDR2 from the germline V gene are SGHVS and FQNEAQ.